This T cell receptor (beta chain) was captured by sequencing in a study of cytomegalovirus exposure and HLA in healthy donors. As to this clone: Antigen: not known.

This CDR3 spans 15 amino acids. CDR1 and CDR2 from the germline V gene are MGHRA and YSYEKL. V dropped 2 bases and J dropped 0 bases, with 11 bases sitting between them. Study findings and constraints: The study designated roughly 160 TCR beta chains cytomegalovirus-associated.

Only in-frame clones appear in the TCRdb table, and some are missing; sequencing was by immunoSEQ multiplex PCR. The sample gives approximately 99,000 clones, around 82% of which show up once; 3% is in the top ten. This clonotype was obtained from a young woman in good health and CMV-seronegative. Sample: PBMCs. The genes are TRBV4-1 and TRBJ2-7, with a possible D match to TRBD1 (5 bases). The CDR3 DNA reads TGCGCCAGCAGCCAAATCCAGGGCCCCTCCTACGAGCAGTACTTC. This gives the protein CASSQIQGPSYEQYF.